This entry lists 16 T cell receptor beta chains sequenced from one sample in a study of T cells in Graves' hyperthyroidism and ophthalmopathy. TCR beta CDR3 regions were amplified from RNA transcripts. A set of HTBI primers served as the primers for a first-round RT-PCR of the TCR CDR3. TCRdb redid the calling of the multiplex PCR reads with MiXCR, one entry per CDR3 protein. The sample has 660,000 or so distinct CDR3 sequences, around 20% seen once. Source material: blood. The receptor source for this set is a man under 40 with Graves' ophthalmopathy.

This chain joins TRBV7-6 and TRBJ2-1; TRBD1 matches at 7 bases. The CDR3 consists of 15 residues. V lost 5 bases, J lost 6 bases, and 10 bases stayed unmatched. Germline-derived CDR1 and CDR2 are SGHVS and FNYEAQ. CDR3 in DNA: TGTGCCAGCAGCCCAGCCGGGACAGTAATCAATGAGCAGTTCTTC. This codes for CASSPAGTVINEQFF. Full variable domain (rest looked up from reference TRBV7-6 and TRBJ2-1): GAGVSQSPRYKVTKRGQDVALRCDPISGHVSLYWYRQALGQGPEFLTYFNYEAQQDKSGLPNDRFSAERPEGSISTLTIQRTEQRDSAMYRCASSPAGTVINEQFFGPGTRLTVL.

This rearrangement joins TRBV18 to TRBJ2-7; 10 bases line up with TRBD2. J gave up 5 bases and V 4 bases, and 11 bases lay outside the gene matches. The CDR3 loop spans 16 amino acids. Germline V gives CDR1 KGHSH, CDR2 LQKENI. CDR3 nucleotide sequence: TGTGCCAGCTCACAAACCTCTAGCGGGAGCGTCAACGAGCAGTACTTC. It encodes CASSQTSSGSVNEQYF.

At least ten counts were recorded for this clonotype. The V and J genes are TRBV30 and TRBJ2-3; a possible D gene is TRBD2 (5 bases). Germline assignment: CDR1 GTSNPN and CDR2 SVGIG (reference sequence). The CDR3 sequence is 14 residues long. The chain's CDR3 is CAGWRRRQTDTQYF. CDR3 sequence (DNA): TGTGCTGGGTGGAGGAGACGGCAAACAGATACGCAGTATTTT.

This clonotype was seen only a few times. DNA of the CDR3: TGTGCCTGTTACAGGGGTAAGTTCGATGAGCAGTTCTTC. Translated, it gives CACYRGKFDEQFF. The chain links TRBV30 to TRBJ2-1; 7 nucleotides match TRBD1. The CDR3 is made up of 13 amino acids. The J segment lost 8 bases and the V segment lost 6 bases, leaving 10 bases of the junction unmatched. Germline loops: CDR1 GTSNPN, CDR2 SVGIG (reference sequence).

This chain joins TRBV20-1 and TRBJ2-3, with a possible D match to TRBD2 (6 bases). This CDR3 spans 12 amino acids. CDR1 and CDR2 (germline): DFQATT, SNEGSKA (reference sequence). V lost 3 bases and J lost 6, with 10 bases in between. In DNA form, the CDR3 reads TGCAGTGCTAGCGGGAGTTGGGATACGCAGTATTTT. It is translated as CSASGSWDTQYF.

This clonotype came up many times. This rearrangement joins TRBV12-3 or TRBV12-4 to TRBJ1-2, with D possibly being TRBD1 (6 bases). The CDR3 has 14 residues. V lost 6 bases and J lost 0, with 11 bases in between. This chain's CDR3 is CASSLGHTNYGYTF. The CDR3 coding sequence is TGTGCCAGCAGCCTGGGACACACTAACTATGGCTACACCTTC.

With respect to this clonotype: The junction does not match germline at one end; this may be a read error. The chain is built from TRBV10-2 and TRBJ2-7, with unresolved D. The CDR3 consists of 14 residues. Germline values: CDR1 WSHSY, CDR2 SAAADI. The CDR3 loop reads CASSESGPRYEQCF. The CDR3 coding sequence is TGCGCCAGCAGTGAGTCCGGACCCAGGTACGAGCAGTGCTTC.

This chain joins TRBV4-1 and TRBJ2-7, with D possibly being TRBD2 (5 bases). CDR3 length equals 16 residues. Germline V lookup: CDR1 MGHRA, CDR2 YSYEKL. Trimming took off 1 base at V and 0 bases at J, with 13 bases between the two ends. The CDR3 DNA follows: TGCGCCAGCAGCCAAGCCGTCGGACGGGGCTCCTACGAGCAGTACTTC. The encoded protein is CASSQAVGRGSYEQYF.

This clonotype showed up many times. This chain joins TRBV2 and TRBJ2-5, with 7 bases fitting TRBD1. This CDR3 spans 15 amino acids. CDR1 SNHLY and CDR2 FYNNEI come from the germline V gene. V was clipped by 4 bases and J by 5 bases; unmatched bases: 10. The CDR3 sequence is CASSGVTGNVETQYF. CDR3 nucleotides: TGTGCCAGCAGTGGAGTGACAGGGAATGTCGAGACCCAGTACTTC.

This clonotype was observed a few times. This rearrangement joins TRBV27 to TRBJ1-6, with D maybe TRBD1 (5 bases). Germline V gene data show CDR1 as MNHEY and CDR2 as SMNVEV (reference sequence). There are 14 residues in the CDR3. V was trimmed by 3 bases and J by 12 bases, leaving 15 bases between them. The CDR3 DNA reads TGTGCCAGCAGTTTGGGGGTTCAGTCTGTACCCCTCCACTTT. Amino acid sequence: CASSLGVQSVPLHF.

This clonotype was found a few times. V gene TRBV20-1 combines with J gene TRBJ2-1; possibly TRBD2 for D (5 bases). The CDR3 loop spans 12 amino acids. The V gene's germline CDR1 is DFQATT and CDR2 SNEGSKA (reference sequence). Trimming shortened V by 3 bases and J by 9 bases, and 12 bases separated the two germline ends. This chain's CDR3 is CSARFASSEQFF. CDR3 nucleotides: TGCAGTGCTAGGTTTGCTAGCAGTGAGCAGTTCTTC.

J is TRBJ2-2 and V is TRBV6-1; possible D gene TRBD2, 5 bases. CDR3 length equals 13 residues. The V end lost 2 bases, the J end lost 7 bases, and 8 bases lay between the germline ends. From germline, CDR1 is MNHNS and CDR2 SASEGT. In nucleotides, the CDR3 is TGTGCCAGCAGTGAACGCGGGTACGGGGAGCTGTTTTTT. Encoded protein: CASSERGYGELFF.

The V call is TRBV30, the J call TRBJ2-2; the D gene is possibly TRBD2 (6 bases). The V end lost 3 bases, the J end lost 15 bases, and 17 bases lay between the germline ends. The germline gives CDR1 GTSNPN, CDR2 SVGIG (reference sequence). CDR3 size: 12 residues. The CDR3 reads CAWSYSGTGVFF. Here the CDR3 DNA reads TGTGCCTGGAGCTACTCCGGGACGGGGGTGTTTTTT.

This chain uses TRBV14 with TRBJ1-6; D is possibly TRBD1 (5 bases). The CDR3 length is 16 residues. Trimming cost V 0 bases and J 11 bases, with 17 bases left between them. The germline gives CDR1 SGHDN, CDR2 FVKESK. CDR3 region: CASSQDFQYQGTPLHF. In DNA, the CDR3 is TGTGCCAGCAGCCAAGATTTTCAATACCAGGGAACACCCCTCCACTTT.

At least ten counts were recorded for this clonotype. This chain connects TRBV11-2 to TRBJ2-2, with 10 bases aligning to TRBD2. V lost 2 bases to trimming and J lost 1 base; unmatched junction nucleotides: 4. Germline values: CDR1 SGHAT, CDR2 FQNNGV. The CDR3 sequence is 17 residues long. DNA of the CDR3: TGTGCCAGCAGCTTATCTAGCGGGAGAATGAACACCGGGGAGCTGTTTTTT. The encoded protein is CASSLSSGRMNTGELFF. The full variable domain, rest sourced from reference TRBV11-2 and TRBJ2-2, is EAGVAQSPRYKIIEKRQSVAFWCNPISGHATLYWYQQILGQGPKLLIQFQNNGVVDDSQLPKDRFSAERLKGVDSTLKIQPAKLEDSAVYLCASSLSSGRMNTGELFFGEGSRLTVL.

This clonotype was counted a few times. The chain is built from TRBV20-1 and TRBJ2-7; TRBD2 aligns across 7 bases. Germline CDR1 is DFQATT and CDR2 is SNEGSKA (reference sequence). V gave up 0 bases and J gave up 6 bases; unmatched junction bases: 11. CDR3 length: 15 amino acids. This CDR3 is CSAREFGGGPSEQYF. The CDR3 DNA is TGCAGTGCTAGAGAATTCGGGGGAGGGCCGAGCGAGCAGTACTTC.